Listed below are T cell receptor beta chains from one sample, sequenced in a study of T cells in Graves' hyperthyroidism and ophthalmopathy. TCRdb recomputed calls from the multiplex PCR reads with MiXCR, one row per CDR3 protein. The sample records some 620,000 distinct CDR3 sequences, around 16% being singletons. Sequencing was done on a sample of blood. Receptors originate from a woman in her 30s with Graves' hyperthyroidism. CDR3s include the opening cysteine and the closing phenylalanine or tryptophan. A D gene is named only where the DNA matches it firmly. Rows give clone size only sometimes, using once, few, many, or a class for an expanded clone.

v_call: TRBV27; j_call: TRBJ2-1; clone_size: many; d_call: TRBD1; cdr3_nt: TGTGCCAGCAGTTTTAGGGACAGCTCCTACAATGAGCAGTTCTTC; cdr3_aa: CASSFRDSSYNEQFF
v_call: TRBV11-2; j_call: TRBJ1-1; clone_size: few; d_call: .; cdr3_nt: TGTGCCAGCAGCTTAGGGGGCGCGCCGGGAACTGAAGCTTTCTTT; cdr3_aa: CASSLGGAPGTEAFF
v_call: TRBV11-2; j_call: TRBJ2-7; clone_size: many; d_call: .; cdr3_nt: TGTGCCACCGGAAATAACGAGCAGTACTTC; cdr3_aa: CATGNNEQYF
v_call: TRBV7-9; j_call: TRBJ2-5; clone_size: few; d_call: TRBD1; cdr3_nt: TGTGCCAGCAGCACACTAGACAGGGTCGGAGAGACCCAGTACTTC; cdr3_aa: CASSTLDRVGETQYF
v_call: TRBV7-2; j_call: TRBJ1-4; clone_size: few; d_call: TRBD1; cdr3_nt: TGTGCCAGCAGCTCAACAGGGGGCGGCTTTAATGAAAAACTGTTTTTT; cdr3_aa: CASSSTGGGFNEKLFF
v_call: TRBV27; j_call: TRBJ2-7; clone_size: few; d_call: .; cdr3_nt: TGTGCCACCGCTGGGAGGGGGCTCATGAACCAGCAGTACTTC; cdr3_aa: CATAGRGLMNQQYF
v_call: TRBV2; j_call: TRBJ1-1; clone_size: many; d_call: .; cdr3_nt: TGTGCCAGCAGTGGGTGGGAAGGAACTGAAGCTTTCTTT; cdr3_aa: CASSGWEGTEAFF
v_call: TRBV28; j_call: TRBJ2-3; clone_size: many; d_call: .; cdr3_nt: TGTGCCAGCCAGGGGTCAGATACGCAGTATTTT; cdr3_aa: CASQGSDTQYF
v_call: TRBV12-3/TRBV12-4; j_call: TRBJ2-1; clone_size: many; d_call: .; cdr3_nt: TGTGCCAGCAGTATCAAGGGCATGGGGGAGCAGTTCTTC; cdr3_aa: CASSIKGMGEQFF
v_call: TRBV9; j_call: TRBJ2-7; clone_size: .; d_call: .; cdr3_nt: TGTGCCAGCAGCGTAGGAAGGGCGGGATCGTCTCTCCACGAGCAGTACTTC; cdr3_aa: CASSVGRAGSSLHEQYF
v_call: TRBV24-1; j_call: TRBJ1-2; clone_size: .; d_call: TRBD1; cdr3_nt: TGTGCCACCAGTGGGCGTGGACAGGCGGACTATGGCCACACCTTC; cdr3_aa: CATSGRGQADYGHTF
v_call: TRBV28; j_call: TRBJ1-5; clone_size: many; d_call: .; cdr3_nt: TGTGCCAGCAGTTTTAACGGCTTAGGCAATCAGCCCCAGCATTTT; cdr3_aa: CASSFNGLGNQPQHF
v_call: TRBV7-8; j_call: TRBJ2-7; clone_size: many; d_call: TRBD2; cdr3_nt: TGTGCCAGCAGCATTGGACTAGCGGGGTCTACGAAGCAGTACTTC; cdr3_aa: CASSIGLAGSTKQYF
v_call: TRBV7-9; j_call: TRBJ2-7; clone_size: .; d_call: .; cdr3_nt: TGTGCCAGCAGCCCGCCTGGGGCAGGGGGGCACTACGAGCAGTACTTC; cdr3_aa: CASSPPGAGGHYEQYF
v_call: TRBV19; j_call: TRBJ2-1; clone_size: .; d_call: .; cdr3_nt: TGTGCCAGTGCCCAGGGCCTTTCATCTGAGCAGTTCTTC; cdr3_aa: CASAQGLSSEQFF
v_call: TRBV13; j_call: TRBJ2-7; clone_size: many; d_call: TRBD2; cdr3_nt: TGTGCCAGCAGTCTCGGGAGGGGAGGGTACGAGCAGTACTTC; cdr3_aa: CASSLGRGGYEQYF
v_call: TRBV12-3/TRBV12-4; j_call: TRBJ2-3; clone_size: many; d_call: .; cdr3_nt: TGTGCCAGCAGTTTCGGTGGGACCAGGATAGGGACAGATACGCAGTATTTT; cdr3_aa: CASSFGGTRIGTDTQYF
v_call: TRBV2; j_call: TRBJ2-4; clone_size: .; d_call: .; cdr3_nt: TGTGCCAGCAGTGGGATTCTTGGGGCCAAAAACATTCAGTACTTC; cdr3_aa: CASSGILGAKNIQYF
v_call: TRBV10-3; j_call: TRBJ2-4; clone_size: .; d_call: .; cdr3_nt: TGTGCCGCCGGAGGGGGAACCAAAAACATTCAGTACTTC; cdr3_aa: CAAGGGTKNIQYF
v_call: TRBV20-1; j_call: TRBJ1-5; clone_size: .; d_call: .; cdr3_nt: TGCAGTGCTAGAGATCGAGGTCAGCCCCAGCATTTT; cdr3_aa: CSARDRGQPQHF
v_call: TRBV30; j_call: TRBJ1-2; clone_size: few; d_call: TRBD1; cdr3_nt: TGTGCCTGGTATATAGGGGGCTCGGGCTACACCTTC; cdr3_aa: CAWYIGGSGYTF
v_call: TRBV20-1; j_call: TRBJ2-1; clone_size: .; d_call: TRBD2; cdr3_nt: TGCAGTGCTCTCGTAGCGGGACCTTACAATGAGCAGTTCTTC; cdr3_aa: CSALVAGPYNEQFF
v_call: TRBV13; j_call: TRBJ2-7; clone_size: .; d_call: .; cdr3_nt: TGTGCCAGCAGCCGAGGACTACAGGGCGAGCAGTACTTC; cdr3_aa: CASSRGLQGEQYF
v_call: TRBV27; j_call: TRBJ1-5; clone_size: many; d_call: .; cdr3_nt: TGTGCCAGCAGAAACAGACCGAGCAATCAGCCCCAGCATTTT; cdr3_aa: CASRNRPSNQPQHF
v_call: TRBV6-1; j_call: TRBJ2-7; clone_size: few; d_call: TRBD2; cdr3_nt: TGTGCCAGCAGAGTACTAGCGGGGGGATCCTACGAGCAGTACTTC; cdr3_aa: CASRVLAGGSYEQYF
v_call: TRBV15; j_call: TRBJ1-2; clone_size: .; d_call: TRBD1; cdr3_nt: TGTGCCACCAGCAGAGATCGACAGGGTAACTATGGCTACACCTTC; cdr3_aa: CATSRDRQGNYGYTF
v_call: TRBV28; j_call: TRBJ1-1; clone_size: .; d_call: TRBD1; cdr3_nt: TGTGCCAGCAGTGACGTAACAGGGGACACTGAAGCTTTCTTT; cdr3_aa: CASSDVTGDTEAFF
v_call: TRBV6-1; j_call: TRBJ2-3; clone_size: .; d_call: .; cdr3_nt: TGTGCCAGCAGTGATGGGGGGGCGTCAGATACGCAGTATTTT; cdr3_aa: CASSDGGASDTQYF
v_call: TRBV10-2; j_call: TRBJ2-2; clone_size: few; d_call: .; cdr3_nt: TGCGCCAGCATCGGTTACACCGGGGAGCTGTTTTTT; cdr3_aa: CASIGYTGELFF
v_call: TRBV9; j_call: TRBJ2-3; clone_size: .; d_call: .; cdr3_nt: TGTGCCAGCAGCCCGCGAAGACTCGACCGGGATACGCAGTATTTT; cdr3_aa: CASSPRRLDRDTQYF
v_call: TRBV28; j_call: TRBJ1-1; clone_size: many; d_call: .; cdr3_nt: TGTGCCAGCAGTTTCGGGGGAGGCACTGAAGCTTTCTTT; cdr3_aa: CASSFGGGTEAFF